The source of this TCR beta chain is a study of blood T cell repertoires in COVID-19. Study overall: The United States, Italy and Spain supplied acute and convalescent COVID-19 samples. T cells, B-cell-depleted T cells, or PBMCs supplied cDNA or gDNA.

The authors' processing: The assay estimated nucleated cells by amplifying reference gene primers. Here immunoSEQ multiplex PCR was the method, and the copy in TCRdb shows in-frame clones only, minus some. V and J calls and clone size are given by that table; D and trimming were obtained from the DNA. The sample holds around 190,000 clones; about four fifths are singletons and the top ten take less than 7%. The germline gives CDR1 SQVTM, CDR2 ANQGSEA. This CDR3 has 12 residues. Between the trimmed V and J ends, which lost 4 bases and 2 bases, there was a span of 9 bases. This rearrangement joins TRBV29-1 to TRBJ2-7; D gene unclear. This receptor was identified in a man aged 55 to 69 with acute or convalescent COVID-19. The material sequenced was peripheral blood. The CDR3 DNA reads TGCAGCGTTGTCGGGTCCCCCTACGAGCAGTACTTC. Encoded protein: CSVVGSPYEQYF.